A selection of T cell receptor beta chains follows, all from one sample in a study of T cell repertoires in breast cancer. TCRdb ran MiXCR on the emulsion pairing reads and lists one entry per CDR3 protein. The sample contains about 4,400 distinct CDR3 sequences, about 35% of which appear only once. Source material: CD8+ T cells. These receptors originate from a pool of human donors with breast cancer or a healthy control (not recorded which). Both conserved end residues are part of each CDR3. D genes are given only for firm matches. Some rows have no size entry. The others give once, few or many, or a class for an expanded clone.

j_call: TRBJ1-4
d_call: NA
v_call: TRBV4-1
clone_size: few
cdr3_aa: CASSQLDQVDEKLFF
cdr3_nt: TGCGCCAGCAGCCAACTTGACCAGGTTGATGAAAAACTGTTTTTT

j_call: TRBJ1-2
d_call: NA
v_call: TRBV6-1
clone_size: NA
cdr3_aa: CASSGQSGRGTCGYTF
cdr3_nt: TGTGCCAGCAGTGGTCAATCGGGCCGCGGGACCTGTGGCTACACCTTC

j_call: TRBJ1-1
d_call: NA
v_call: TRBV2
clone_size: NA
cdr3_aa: CASRPRTQDTEAFF
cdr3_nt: TGTGCCAGCAGACCCCGGACCCAGGACACTGAAGCTTTCTTT

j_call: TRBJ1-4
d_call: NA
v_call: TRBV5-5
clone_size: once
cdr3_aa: CASSRGGYTNEKLFF
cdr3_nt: TGTGCCAGCAGCCGGGGAGGGTATACTAATGAAAAACTGTTTTTT

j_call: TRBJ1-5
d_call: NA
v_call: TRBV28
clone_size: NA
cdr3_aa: CASSQDQPQHF
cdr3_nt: TGTGCCAGCAGTCAGGATCAGCCCCAGCATTTT

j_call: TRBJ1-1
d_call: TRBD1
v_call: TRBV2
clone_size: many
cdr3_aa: CASRSRGMNTEAFF
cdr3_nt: TGTGCCAGCAGGAGCAGGGGGATGAACACTGAAGCTTTCTTT

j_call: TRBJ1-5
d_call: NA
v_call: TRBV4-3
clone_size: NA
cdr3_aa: CASSQVLDGSNQPQHF
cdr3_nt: TGCGCCAGCAGCCAAGTATTGGACGGTAGCAATCAGCCCCAGCATTTT

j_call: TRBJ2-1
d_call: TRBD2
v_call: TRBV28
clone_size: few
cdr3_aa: CASSPTSGGYNEQFF
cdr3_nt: TGTGCCAGCAGTCCGACTAGCGGGGGTTACAATGAGCAGTTCTTC

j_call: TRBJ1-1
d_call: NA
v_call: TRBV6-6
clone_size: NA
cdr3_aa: CASSFQTGHLNTEAFF
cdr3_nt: TGTGCCAGCAGTTTCCAAACGGGACACTTGAACACTGAAGCTTTCTTT

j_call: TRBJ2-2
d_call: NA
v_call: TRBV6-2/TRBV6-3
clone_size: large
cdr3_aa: CASSQVGTGELFF
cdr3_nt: TGTGCCAGCAGTCAGGTGGGCACCGGGGAGCTGTTTTTT

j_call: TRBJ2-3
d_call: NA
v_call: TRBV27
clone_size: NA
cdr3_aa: CASSPYSGSFTDTQYF
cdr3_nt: TGTGCCAGCAGTCCCTATTCCGGGTCTTTCACAGATACGCAGTATTTT